One and the same sample provided the 17 T cell receptor beta chains below, sequenced in a study of shared clonotypes between healthy human individuals. TCRdb's table, derived via immunoSEQ multiplex PCR, lists solely in-frame clones and lacks some. The repertoire holds 400,000 to 550,000 clones, 79% seen once, with roughly 12% in the top ten. The sample comprised PBMCs. These receptor sequences come from a woman aged 40 to 55 in good health. Some clones in this sample may be carry-over from other donors' samples.

This clone appeared a few times. The rearrangement links TRBV7-9 to TRBJ1-1, with 8 bases fitting TRBD1. The CDR3 is 16 residues long. Per the germline V gene, CDR1 is SEHNR and CDR2 is FQNEAQ (reference sequence). V shed 5 bases and J 2 bases; nucleotides not matched to a gene: 10. CDR3 sequence (DNA): TGTGCCAGCAGCGCCCTCGACAGGGGCCCAAACACTGAAGCTTTCTTT. This codes for CASSALDRGPNTEAFF.

The V call is TRBV7-9, the J call TRBJ2-1; 8 bases match TRBD2. CDR1 and CDR2 (germline): SEHNR, FQNEAQ (reference sequence). The CDR3 covers 16 residues. With 5 bases clipped from V and 3 bases from J, the junction kept 9 bases outside the gene matches. The CDR3 nucleotides are TGTGCCAGCAGCACACGTACTAGCGGTAACTACAATGAGCAGTTCTTC. Translating it yields CASSTRTSGNYNEQFF.

The chain joins TRBV5-1 to TRBJ1-4; 7 bases agree with TRBD1. From germline, CDR1 is SGHRS and CDR2 YFSETQ. Trimming cost V 3 bases and J 6 bases; bases outside gene matches: 5. The CDR3 length is 14 residues. The CDR3 DNA follows: TGCGCCAGCAGCTACGGACAGGAGGATGAAAAACTGTTTTTT. Translated: CASSYGQEDEKLFF.

There are many counts of this clone. The rearrangement joins TRBV15 to TRBJ2-5; 8 nucleotides line up with TRBD1. This CDR3 is 14 amino acids long. CDR1 and CDR2 (germline): LNHNV, YYDKDF (reference sequence). V lost 3 bases to trimming and J lost 5 bases; unmatched junction nucleotides: 5. As DNA, the CDR3 is TGTGCCACCAGCAGTCACAGGGGGGTGGAGACCCAGTACTTC. Amino acid sequence: CATSSHRGVETQYF.

The chain joins TRBV10-3 to TRBJ2-5; TRBD1 matches at 9 bases. Germline CDR1 and CDR2: ENHRY and SYGVKD. The CDR3 covers 16 residues. With V trimmed by 4 bases and J by 2 bases, 8 bases remained unmatched. The CDR3 nucleotides are TGTGCCATCAGTGGGGGGACAGGGCACCCACAAGAGACCCAGTACTTC. This sequence encodes CAISGGTGHPQETQYF.

Concerning this clone itself: A far more abundant clone sits one base away, making this likely a read error. The V and J genes are TRBV28 and TRBJ2-2; D gene ambiguous. Trimming shortened V by 2 bases and J by 1 base, and 2 bases separated the two germline ends. Germline CDR1 and CDR2: MDHEN and SYDVKM. The CDR3 is 13 residues long. CDR3 in amino acids: CASSLQNTGELFF. The CDR3 coding sequence is TGTGCCAGCAGTTTACAGAACACCGGGGAGCTGTTTTTT.

The chain employs TRBV19 and TRBJ2-2, with 9 bases that match TRBD1. With 5 bases clipped from V and 5 bases from J, the junction kept 6 bases outside the gene matches. CDR3 length equals 15 residues. The germline CDR1 and CDR2 sequences are LNHDA and SQIVND (reference sequence). CDR3 loop: CASSVSQGATGELFF. The CDR3 bases are TGTGCCAGTAGTGTGTCACAGGGGGCAACCGGGGAGCTGTTTTTT.

This rearrangement joins TRBV7-2 to TRBJ2-2; TRBD2 might be the D (5 bases). Germline V lookup: CDR1 SGHTA, CDR2 FQGNSA. The V and J ends lost 1 base and 8 bases respectively, with 14 bases between them. There are 15 residues in the CDR3. CDR3: CASSLGYGLGGELFF. The CDR3 nucleotides read TGTGCCAGCAGCTTAGGTTACGGACTTGGTGGGGAGCTGTTTTTT.

This clone was observed a handful of times. The rearrangement joins TRBV30 to TRBJ1-3; possible D gene TRBD1, 6 bases. Germline-derived CDR1 and CDR2 are GTSNPN and SVGIG (reference sequence). The CDR3 has 15 residues. The ends were cut back, 0 bases at V and 1 base at J, with 10 bases in the middle. In DNA, the CDR3 is TGTGCCTGGAGTGTGGACAGACATTCTGGAAACACCATATATTTT. This gives the protein CAWSVDRHSGNTIYF.

The genes are TRBV27 and TRBJ2-7; possible D gene TRBD1, 6 bases. V lost 2 bases to trimming and J lost 1 base, with 12 bases between them. The CDR3 covers 15 residues. Germline loops: CDR1 MNHEY, CDR2 SMNVEV (reference sequence). The CDR3 protein is CASSLKGTPSYEQYF. The CDR3 DNA reads as TGTGCCAGCAGTTTAAAAGGGACACCGTCCTACGAGCAGTACTTC.

A note on this clone: A far larger clone is only one base removed, so a read error is likely. The genes are TRBV25-1 and TRBJ2-2; TRBD1 matches at 7 bases. The V and J ends lost 6 bases and 5 bases, in that order; junction bases with no gene match: 0. This CDR3 is 12 amino acids long. CDR1 and CDR2 (germline): MGHDK, SYGVNS. The DNA of the CDR3 is TGTGCCAGCAGACAGGGGACCGGGGAGCTGTTTTTT. Translation: CASRQGTGELFF.

With respect to this clone: This sequence is one base from a far larger clone and is likely a read error. No conserved phenylalanine or tryptophan is present at the end of the CDR3, so a read error is the likely explanation. The CDR3 nucleotides read TGCGCCAGCAGCTTGGTGGCTAGCGGGAGGACCACTCCTTACGAGCAGTACCTC. This translates into CASSLVASGRTTPYEQYL. The chain couples TRBV5-1 to TRBJ2-7; 11 bases are a match to TRBD2. This CDR3 contains 18 residues. CDR1 SGHRS and CDR2 YFSETQ come from the germline V gene. V trimming: 0 bases; J trimming: 4 bases; junction bases outside the gene matches: 12.

The chain links TRBV29-1 to TRBJ2-5; the D gene is possibly TRBD2 (6 bases). This CDR3 has 13 amino acids. Per germline, CDR1 SQVTM and CDR2 ANQGSEA. DNA of the CDR3: TGCAGTCACCGCGGGACGACCCAAGAGACCCAGTACTTC. It specifies CSHRGTTQETQYF.

The V gene is TRBV6-4, the J gene TRBJ2-6; 10 bases are a match to TRBD2. The CDR3 runs 16 residues. CDR1 and CDR2 (germline): MRHNA, SNTAGT. With 4 bases clipped from V and 0 bases from J, the junction kept 0 bases outside the gene matches. As DNA, the CDR3 is TGTGCCAGCAGTGGGACTAGCGGCTCTGGGGCCAACGTCCTGACTTTC. It specifies CASSGTSGSGANVLTF.

The sample holds a few counts of this clone. The DNA of the CDR3 is TGTGCCAGCAAGCGGTCCTCTAACTATGGCTACACCTTC. This translates into CASKRSSNYGYTF. V usage is TRBV2 and J usage is TRBJ1-2; no firm D call. Deletions cut 7 bases from V and 0 bases from J, with 9 bases between. This CDR3 has 13 residues. CDR1 and CDR2 from the germline V gene are SNHLY and FYNNEI.

This chain links TRBV11-2 with TRBJ2-2, with 9 nucleotides matching TRBD1. In germline, CDR1 is SGHAT, CDR2 FQNNGV. The ends lost 4 bases at V and 7 bases at J; junction bases unmatched: 16. This CDR3 region has 18 residues. CDR3 sequence (DNA): TGTGCCAGCAGCTCTAACGACGGGACAGGGCGTGCGAGCGGGGAGCTGTTTTTT. It encodes CASSSNDGTGRASGELFF.

The chain carries TRBV13 and TRBJ2-7; 7 bases align to TRBD2. J lost 1 base, V lost 0 bases, and 6 bases had no gene match. Germline V gene data show CDR1 as PRHDT and CDR2 as FYEKMQ (reference sequence). This CDR3 is 16 amino acids long. In DNA, the CDR3 is TGTGCCAGCAGCTTAGGTTCTAGCGGACATTCCTACGAGCAGTACTTC. Protein sequence: CASSLGSSGHSYEQYF.